What follows are 10 T cell receptor beta chains derived from one specimen sequenced in a study of Ad26.COV2.S vaccination and SARS-CoV-2 variants. Using immunoSEQ multiplex PCR, the repertoire was profiled, and TCRdb retains in-frame clones only, with some absent. The data hold 500,000 or so clones, with 89% observed a single time. Treatment: around 19 received Ad26.COV2.S at low or high dose, single or two shots; roughly 5 received placebo; per-sample allocation not given. At day 63 after the first vaccine or placebo injection, samples were drawn. This specimen consisted of peripheral blood, obtained in a trial of Ad26.COV2.S vaccine versus placebo. These receptors were obtained from a person aged 18-60 years who received the Ad26.COV2.S COVID-19 vaccine or a placebo.

The chain couples TRBV11-3 to TRBJ2-3; 7 bases map to TRBD2. This CDR3 is 16 amino acids long. CDR1 and CDR2 from the germline V gene are SGHNT and YENEEA. With 5 bases clipped from V and 6 bases from J, the junction kept 14 bases outside the gene matches. The CDR3 DNA sequence: TGTGCCAGCAGCCGCCGAAGGGCTAGCGGCGGGGATACGCAGTATTTT. Translating gives CASSRRRASGGDTQYF.

The chain uses TRBV9 and TRBJ1-1; no definite D call. This CDR3 has 15 residues. Germline values: CDR1 SGDLS, CDR2 YYNGEE. The V end lost 2 bases, the J end lost 3 bases, and 14 bases lay between the germline ends. The DNA for the CDR3 is TGTGCCAGCAGCGTGGGCGCACGGTGGGACACTGAAGCTTTCTTT. This gives the protein CASSVGARWDTEAFF.

The gene calls are TRBV6-2 or TRBV6-3 and TRBJ2-1; TRBD2 matches 8 bases. Germline CDR1 MNHEY, CDR2 SVGEGT. The CDR3 has 16 residues. V was clipped by 6 bases and J by 3 bases; unmatched bases: 10. CDR3 sequence reads: CASSHLSGTYYNEQFF. The CDR3 DNA is TGTGCCAGCAGCCACCTTAGCGGGACCTACTACAATGAGCAGTTCTTC.

The chain employs TRBV5-4 and TRBJ1-6; 7 bases line up with TRBD1. Germline CDR1 reads SGHNT; CDR2 reads YYREEE (reference sequence). The V and J ends lost 4 bases and 10 bases, in that order; junction bases with no gene match: 11. The CDR3 contains 15 residues. CDR3 sequence reads: CASSPRGGQGSPLHF. CDR3 in DNA: TGTGCCAGCAGCCCCAGGGGGGGGCAGGGCTCACCCCTCCACTTT.

The rearrangement uses TRBV7-6 and TRBJ2-5; 14 bases are shared with TRBD2. Per germline, CDR1 SGHVS and CDR2 FNYEAQ. V shed 1 base and J 2 bases; nucleotides not matched to a gene: 3. CDR3 size: 17 residues. CDR3 in DNA: TGTGCCAGCAGCTTAGATGGGACTAGCGGGGGACAAGAGACCCAGTACTTC. It yields the protein CASSLDGTSGGQETQYF.

The chain combines TRBV28 with TRBJ1-2, with D perhaps TRBD1 (5 bases). The germline CDR1 and CDR2 sequences are MDHEN and SYDVKM. CDR3 size: 14 residues. V shed 9 bases and J shed 0 bases, with 14 bases lying between them. This CDR3 reads CASKQGGTNYGYTF. The CDR3 DNA sequence: TGTGCCAGTAAGCAGGGTGGAACTAACTATGGCTACACCTTC.

This clone was seen only once. CDR3 nucleotides: TGTGCCAGCAGCTTCAGAAGCGCGGGGACCTACAATGAGCAGTTCTTC. Protein product: CASSFRSAGTYNEQFF. The rearrangement links TRBV5-4 to TRBJ2-1; a possible D gene is TRBD2 (6 bases). In germline, CDR1 is SGHNT, CDR2 YYREEE (reference sequence). Trimming cost V 2 bases and J 2 bases, with 14 bases left between them. The CDR3 is made up of 16 amino acids.

This clone appeared once. The V gene is TRBV5-5, the J gene TRBJ1-2; TRBD1 agrees at 8 bases. The CDR3 runs to 13 residues. V was clipped by 1 base and J by 6 bases; unmatched bases: 2. Germline-derived CDR1 and CDR2 are SGHKS and YYEKEE (reference sequence). The DNA for the CDR3 is TGTGCCAGCAGCTTGCAGGGGGCAAATGGCTACACCTTC. It is translated as CASSLQGANGYTF.

This clone was seen a single time. In DNA, the CDR3 is TGTGCCAGCAGCTTAGGTCAGTGGGCCGGGGAGCTGTTTTTT. Translation gives CASSLGQWAGELFF. The chain links TRBV11-2 to TRBJ2-2; no clear D gene. Per the germline V gene, CDR1 is SGHAT and CDR2 is FQNNGV. Trimming removed 1 base at V and 6 bases at J, with 9 bases between. The CDR3 is 14 amino acids.

This rearrangement joins TRBV27 to TRBJ2-3; 7 bases line up with TRBD1. Per germline, CDR1 MNHEY and CDR2 SMNVEV (reference sequence). The CDR3 has 14 amino acids. V dropped 4 bases and J dropped 2; count of bases not matched to a gene: 3. Here the CDR3 DNA reads TGTGCCAGCAGTTATAGGGGGCTCACAGATACGCAGTATTTT. It translates to CASSYRGLTDTQYF.